The 30 T cell receptor beta chains below were found in one sample sequenced in a study of blood T cell repertoires in COVID-19. Using immunoSEQ multiplex PCR, the repertoire was profiled, and TCRdb retains in-frame clones only, with some absent. This table has about 210,000 clones, 89% appearing once. The sample comprised peripheral blood. The receptors derive from a middle-aged woman with acute or convalescent COVID-19.

V and J are TRBV6-5 and TRBJ1-4; D perhaps matches TRBD1 (5 bases). Germline V gene data show CDR1 as MNHEY and CDR2 as SVGAGI. This CDR3 is 12 amino acids long. Between the trimmed V and J ends, which lost 8 bases and 8 bases, there was a span of 12 bases. Written as DNA, the CDR3 is TGTGCCAGCCGACGGGGGACGGAAAAACTGTTTTTT. Translated: CASRRGTEKLFF.

CDR3 sequence (DNA): TGTGCCAGCAGTGACGTACTAGCGGGGGCCAAGGGGAGTGCAGATACGCAGTATTTT. Translated: CASSDVLAGAKGSADTQYF. The V and J genes are TRBV2 and TRBJ2-3, with TRBD2 identical over 11 bases. CDR3 size: 19 residues. Germline CDR1 SNHLY, CDR2 FYNNEI. Trimming at V came to 3 bases and at J to 4 bases, leaving 15 bases not matched to a gene.

This chain links TRBV4-1 with TRBJ2-5; 15 nucleotides line up with TRBD2. Germline V CDR1 and CDR2: MGHRA, YSYEKL. V shed 2 bases, J shed 2 bases, and the junction held 9 bases outside the gene matches. The CDR3 extends over 19 amino acids. The CDR3 is CASSQFPGTSGGSQETQYF. The CDR3 nucleotides are TGCGCCAGCAGCCAATTCCCCGGGACTAGCGGGGGGTCACAAGAGACCCAGTACTTC.

The chain links TRBV6-5 to TRBJ2-7, with TRBD2 matching over 8 bases. CDR3 length: 13 residues. V lost 5 bases, J lost 6 bases, and 6 bases stayed unmatched. Germline V gene sequence: CDR1 MNHEY, CDR2 SVGAGI. The CDR3 protein is CASSPRGGSEQYV. The CDR3 bases are TGTGCCAGCAGTCCACGGGGGGGCTCCGAGCAGTACGTC.

The chain couples TRBV11-2 to TRBJ2-7, with D perhaps matching TRBD1 (6 bases). The germline V gene has CDR1 SGHAT and CDR2 FQNNGV. The CDR3 has 15 residues. V lost 4 bases to trimming and J lost 0 bases, with 13 bases between them. The CDR3 sequence is CASSWNREGSYEQYV. CDR3 in DNA: TGTGCCAGCAGCTGGAACAGGGAAGGCTCCTACGAGCAGTACGTC.

J is TRBJ2-5 and V is TRBV18; D unclear. The V end was cut by 5 bases, the J end by 1 base, with 5 bases between. The CDR3 has 12 residues. Germline CDR1 reads KGHSH; CDR2 reads LQKENI. The CDR3 DNA reads as TGTGCCAGCTCAATCCTCCAAGAGACCCAGTACTTC. Protein product: CASSILQETQYF.

This rearrangement joins TRBV5-4 to TRBJ2-3, with D tentatively TRBD1 (5 bases). Germline assignment: CDR1 SGHNT and CDR2 YYREEE (reference sequence). The CDR3 extends over 14 amino acids. The V end lost 4 bases, the J end lost 2 bases, and 11 bases lay between the germline ends. The CDR3 loop is CASSQKGLTDTQYF. The CDR3, as DNA: TGTGCCAGCAGCCAGAAGGGGCTCACAGATACGCAGTATTTT. The entire variable domain, with the rest obtained from reference TRBV5-4 and TRBJ2-3, is as follows: ETGVTQSPTHLIKTRGQQVTLRCSSQSGHNTVSWYQQALGQGPQFIFQYYREEENGRGNFPPRFSGLQFPNYSSELNVNALELDDSALYLCASSQKGLTDTQYFGPGTRLTVL.

The chain carries TRBV9 and TRBJ1-1, with 7 bases lining up with TRBD1. From germline, CDR1 is SGDLS and CDR2 YYNGEE. This CDR3 has 15 residues. The V gene end was trimmed by 4 bases and the J gene end by 0 bases; junction bases not matched to a gene: 6. The CDR3 sequence: CASSPRTGMNTEAFF. CDR3 bases: TGTGCCAGCAGCCCTCGGACAGGAATGAACACTGAAGCTTTCTTT. The variable domain in full, completed from reference TRBV9 and TRBJ1-1, reads DSGVTQTPKHLITATGQRVTLRCSPRSGDLSVYWYQQSLDQGLQFLIQYYNGEERAKGNILERFSAQQFPDLHSELNLSSLELGDSALYFCASSPRTGMNTEAFFGQGTRLTVV.

The chain combines TRBV19 with TRBJ2-3, with D maybe TRBD2 (5 bases). This CDR3 has 16 residues. Trimming removed 5 bases from V and 0 bases from J, with 15 bases in between. Per germline, CDR1 LNHDA and CDR2 SQIVND (reference sequence). The CDR3, as DNA: TGTGCCAGTAGTTCAGGCGAGGGCGCTAGCACAGATACGCAGTATTTT. Its translation: CASSSGEGASTDTQYF.

In DNA, the CDR3 is TGTGCCAGCAGGAAGACGGGTTATCAGCCCCAGCATTTT. The encoded protein is CASRKTGYQPQHF. The chain joins TRBV6-5 to TRBJ1-5; D is ambiguous. There are 13 residues in the CDR3. The V gene lost 6 bases and the J gene lost 5 bases, with 11 bases spanning the gap. From germline, CDR1 is MNHEY and CDR2 SVGAGI.

The chain links TRBV6-1 to TRBJ2-1, with D perhaps matching TRBD2 (5 bases). CDR3 length equals 16 residues. V gave up 4 bases and J gave up 0 bases, with 13 bases separating them. CDR1 and CDR2 (germline): MNHNS, SASEGT. For the CDR3, the DNA is TGTGCCAGCAGTGGACGGACTGCTAGCTCCTACAATGAGCAGTTCTTC. It yields the protein CASSGRTASSYNEQFF.

The table lists this clone with a count of one. This chain connects TRBV7-9 to TRBJ2-3; 8 bases line up with TRBD2. Trimming took 4 bases from V and 4 from J; bases not matched to a gene: 1. The length of the CDR3 is 13 residues. CDR1 is SEHNR, CDR2 FQNEAQ, per germline (reference sequence). The CDR3 reads CASSSGGADTQYF. CDR3 DNA: TGTGCCAGCAGCTCCGGGGGGGCAGATACGCAGTATTTT.

The V call is TRBV19, the J call TRBJ1-2, with unresolved D. This CDR3 is built from 17 residues. Trimming removed 0 bases from V and 1 base from J, with 15 bases in between. Germline CDR1 is LNHDA and CDR2 is SQIVND (reference sequence). In DNA form, the CDR3 reads TGTGCCAGTAGTATAGATCTGGCAACGGGGTATAACTATGGCTACACCTTC. Translating gives CASSIDLATGYNYGYTF.

This clone has more than one count but fewer than ten. The V call is TRBV5-4, the J call TRBJ1-2, with TRBD1 identical over 7 bases. J gave up 7 bases and V 3 bases, and 3 bases lay outside the gene matches. The germline V gene encodes CDR1 SGHNT and CDR2 YYREEE (reference sequence). The CDR3 is 12 amino acids. The CDR3 bases are TGTGCCAGCAGCTACAGGGGACCTGGCTACACCTTC. Translating it yields CASSYRGPGYTF.

The V gene is TRBV24-1, the J gene TRBJ2-3; 7 bases fit TRBD1. Germline CDR1 reads KGHDR; CDR2 reads SFDVKD. V was pared by 6 bases and J by 3 bases, with 8 bases of the junction left unmatched. The CDR3 loop spans 15 amino acids. The CDR3 DNA reads as TGTGCCACCAGTACACCGGGACAGTATACAGATACGCAGTATTTT. It specifies CATSTPGQYTDTQYF.

The rearrangement joins TRBV10-2 to TRBJ1-5; 10 bases line up with TRBD1. The V gene's germline CDR1 is WSHSY and CDR2 SAAADI. The CDR3 runs 15 residues. V dropped 6 bases and J dropped 1; count of bases not matched to a gene: 3. The CDR3 reads CASRGQGSSNQPQHF. The CDR3 bases are TGCGCCAGCAGGGGACAGGGGTCAAGCAATCAGCCCCAGCATTTT.

The chain combines TRBV5-1 with TRBJ1-2; 9 nucleotides match TRBD1. The CDR3 runs to 15 residues. CDR1 and CDR2 from the germline V gene are SGHRS and YFSETQ. The V segment lost 4 bases and the J segment 5 bases; nucleotides outside the gene matches: 9. DNA of the CDR3: TGCGCCAGCAGCCCCTGGGACAGGGACCTTTATGGCTACACCTTC. This sequence encodes CASSPWDRDLYGYTF.

This rearrangement joins TRBV7-3 to TRBJ1-2, with a tentative D call TRBD1 (6 bases). V was shortened by 5 bases and J by 8 bases, with 15 bases between the two germline ends. CDR1 is SGHTA, CDR2 FQGTGA, per germline. The CDR3 runs to 13 residues. The CDR3 DNA sequence: TGTGCCAGCAGCCCTCGGACAGCCAGGGGCTACACCTTC. This codes for CASSPRTARGYTF. The whole variable domain, filled in from reference TRBV7-3 and TRBJ1-2, reads GAGVSQTPSNKVTEKGKYVELRCDPISGHTALYWYRQSLGQGPEFLIYFQGTGAADDSGLPNDRFFAVRPEGSVSTLKIQRTERGDSAVYLCASSPRTARGYTFGSGTRLTVV.

Only one count was recorded for this clone. The gene calls are TRBV19 and TRBJ1-1, with a possible D match to TRBD1 (5 bases). V shed 4 bases and J shed 1 base, with 13 bases lying between them. CDR3 size: 15 residues. Germline values: CDR1 LNHDA, CDR2 SQIVND (reference sequence). CDR3 nucleotides: TGTGCCAGTAGTAAGGGGAAAGTTACGAACACTGAAGCTTTCTTT. This gives the protein CASSKGKVTNTEAFF.

This chain uses TRBV2 with TRBJ1-2; no reliable D call. V was shortened by 3 bases and J by 0 bases, with 11 bases between the two germline ends. The CDR3 runs to 15 residues. Looked up from germline, CDR1 is SNHLY and CDR2 is FYNNEI. CDR3 residues: CASSEVARPNYGYTF. The CDR3 bases are TGTGCCAGCAGTGAGGTGGCCAGGCCTAACTATGGCTACACCTTC.

The chain has TRBV4-1 and TRBJ1-5; 8 nucleotides agree with TRBD1. Germline V gene data show CDR1 as MGHRA and CDR2 as YSYEKL. The CDR3 runs to 15 residues. V lost 1 base, J lost 5 bases, and 4 bases stayed unmatched. The CDR3 is CASSQARQGYQPQHF. The CDR3 bases are TGCGCCAGCAGCCAAGCGAGACAGGGGTATCAGCCCCAGCATTTT.

This clone was seen once. The J gene is TRBJ1-1, the V gene TRBV7-3, with 7 bases fitting TRBD1. The CDR3 runs to 14 residues. V dropped 2 bases and J dropped 1; count of bases not matched to a gene: 1. Germline V gene data show CDR1 as SGHTA and CDR2 as FQGTGA. CDR3 protein: CASSLQGGNTEAFF. CDR3 sequence (DNA): TGTGCCAGCAGCTTACAGGGGGGGAACACTGAAGCTTTCTTT.

This chain links TRBV2 with TRBJ1-1; possibly TRBD1 for D (6 bases). V lost 4 bases, J lost 5 bases, and 17 bases lay in between. The CDR3 totals 15 residues. From germline, CDR1 is SNHLY and CDR2 FYNNEI. The CDR3 spells CASSADMGARTEAFF. The DNA for the CDR3 is TGTGCCAGCAGTGCCGACATGGGGGCGAGGACTGAAGCTTTCTTT.

The rearrangement joins TRBV19 to TRBJ2-2, with D tentatively TRBD2 (6 bases). Germline-derived CDR1 and CDR2 are LNHDA and SQIVND (reference sequence). The CDR3 has 14 residues. With 3 bases removed from V and 6 bases from J, the gap between germline ends came to 11 bases. The CDR3 nucleotides are TGTGCCAGTAGTATGGGGGGTAGAGCCGGGGAGCTGTTTTTT. It encodes CASSMGGRAGELFF. Full variable domain (outside the CDR3, taken from reference TRBV19 and TRBJ2-2): DGGITQSPKYLFRKEGQNVTLSCEQNLNHDAMYWYRQDPGQGLRLIYYSQIVNDFQKGDIAEGYSVSREKKESFPLTVTSAQKNPTAFYLCASSMGGRAGELFFGEGSRLTVL.

This rearrangement joins TRBV19 to TRBJ1-3; possible D gene TRBD1, 6 bases. The germline V and J ends were trimmed by 7 bases and 0 bases, with 16 bases remaining between them. This CDR3 contains 16 residues. The germline gives CDR1 LNHDA, CDR2 SQIVND (reference sequence). For the CDR3, the DNA is TGTGCCAGTAAACGCTCCGGGGGGGCCTCTGGAAACACCATATATTTT. This sequence encodes CASKRSGGASGNTIYF.

The chain combines TRBV6-5 with TRBJ1-2; D possibly corresponds to TRBD1 (6 bases). The V gene lost 10 bases and the J gene lost 0 bases, with 18 bases spanning the gap. Per the germline V gene, CDR1 is MNHEY and CDR2 is SVGAGI. The CDR3 has 15 residues. CDR3 sequence: CATKGGQIANYGYTF. The DNA of the CDR3 is TGTGCCACCAAAGGAGGACAGATAGCTAACTATGGCTACACCTTC.

V usage is TRBV3-1 (or the pseudogene TRBV3-2) and J usage is TRBJ1-1; tentatively, D is TRBD1 (6 bases). Trimming stripped 2 bases from V and 2 bases from J, with 12 bases between. The CDR3 spans 15 residues. Germline CDR1 and CDR2: LGHDT and YNNKEL (reference sequence). The CDR3 DNA reads as TGTGCCAGCAGCCAAACAGGGTGGGGAAACACTGAAGCTTTCTTT. Residues: CASSQTGWGNTEAFF.

The chain combines TRBV9 with TRBJ2-3, with D possibly being TRBD2 (5 bases). The germline V and J ends were trimmed by 5 bases and 2 bases, with 12 bases remaining between them. CDR1 SGDLS and CDR2 YYNGEE come from the germline V gene. The CDR3 has 14 residues. The CDR3 DNA is TGTGCCAGCAGTCGAACTAGGACCACAGATACGCAGTATTTT. Protein: CASSRTRTTDTQYF.

This chain connects TRBV9 to TRBJ2-3, with TRBD2 identical over 10 bases. Germline V lookup: CDR1 SGDLS, CDR2 YYNGEE. The CDR3 is made up of 15 amino acids. V was pared by 1 base and J by 8 bases, with 7 bases of the junction left unmatched. The CDR3 sequence: CASSVKAGGPTTQYF. DNA for the CDR3: TGTGCCAGCAGCGTAAAAGCGGGGGGGCCCACTACGCAGTATTTT.

This clone was found once. The chain links TRBV7-9 to TRBJ2-5; the match to TRBD2 covers 8 bases. After removal of 0 bases from V and 2 bases from J, the junction contained 2 bases not matched to a gene. This CDR3 contains 15 residues. CDR1 is SEHNR and CDR2 is FQNEAQ in the germline V gene (reference sequence). CDR3 bases: TGTGCCAGCAGCTTAGCGCCTAGCGGGCAAGAGACCCAGTACTTC. Residues: CASSLAPSGQETQYF.